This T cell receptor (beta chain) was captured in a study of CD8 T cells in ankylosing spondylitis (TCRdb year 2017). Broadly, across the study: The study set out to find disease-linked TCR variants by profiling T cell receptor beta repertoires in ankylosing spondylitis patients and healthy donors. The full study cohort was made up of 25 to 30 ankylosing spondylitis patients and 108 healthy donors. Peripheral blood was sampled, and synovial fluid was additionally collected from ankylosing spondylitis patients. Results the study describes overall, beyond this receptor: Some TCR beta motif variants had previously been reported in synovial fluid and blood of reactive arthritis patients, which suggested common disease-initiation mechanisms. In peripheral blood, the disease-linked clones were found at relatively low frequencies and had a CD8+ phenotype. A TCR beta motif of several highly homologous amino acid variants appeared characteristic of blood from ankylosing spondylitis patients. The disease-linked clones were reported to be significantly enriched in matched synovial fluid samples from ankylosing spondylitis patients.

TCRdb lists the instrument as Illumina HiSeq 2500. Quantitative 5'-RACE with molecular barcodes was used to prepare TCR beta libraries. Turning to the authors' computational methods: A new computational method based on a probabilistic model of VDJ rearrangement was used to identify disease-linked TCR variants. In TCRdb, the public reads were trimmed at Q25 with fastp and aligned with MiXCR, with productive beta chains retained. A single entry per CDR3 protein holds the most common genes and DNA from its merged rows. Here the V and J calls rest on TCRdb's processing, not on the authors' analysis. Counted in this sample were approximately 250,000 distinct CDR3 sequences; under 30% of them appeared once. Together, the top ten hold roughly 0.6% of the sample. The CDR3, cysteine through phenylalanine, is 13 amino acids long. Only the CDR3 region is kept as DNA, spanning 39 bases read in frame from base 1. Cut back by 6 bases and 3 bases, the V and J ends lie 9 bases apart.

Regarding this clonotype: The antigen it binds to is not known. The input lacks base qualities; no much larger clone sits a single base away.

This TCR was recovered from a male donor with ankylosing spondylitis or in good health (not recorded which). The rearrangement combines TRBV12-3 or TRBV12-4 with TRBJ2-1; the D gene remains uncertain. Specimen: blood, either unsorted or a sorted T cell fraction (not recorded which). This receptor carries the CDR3 CASSSELYNEQFF. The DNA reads TGTGCCAGCAGCTCTGAGCTCTACAATGAGCAGTTCTTC.